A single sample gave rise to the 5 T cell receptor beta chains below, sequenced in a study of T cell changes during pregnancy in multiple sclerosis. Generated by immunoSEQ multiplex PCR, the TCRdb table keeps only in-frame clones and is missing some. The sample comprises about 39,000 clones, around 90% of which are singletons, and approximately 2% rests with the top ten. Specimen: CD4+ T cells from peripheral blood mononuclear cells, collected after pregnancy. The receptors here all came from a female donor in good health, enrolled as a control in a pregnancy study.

The CDR3 nucleotides read TGTGCCAGCAGGCCCGGGACTAGCGGGTTGAATGAGCAGTTCTTC. As protein: CASRPGTSGLNEQFF. The chain uses TRBV27 and TRBJ2-1, with 12 bases matching TRBD2. CDR1 and CDR2 from the germline V gene are MNHEY and SMNVEV (reference sequence). V shed 6 bases, J shed 7 bases, and the junction held 7 bases outside the gene matches. The CDR3 length is 15 residues.

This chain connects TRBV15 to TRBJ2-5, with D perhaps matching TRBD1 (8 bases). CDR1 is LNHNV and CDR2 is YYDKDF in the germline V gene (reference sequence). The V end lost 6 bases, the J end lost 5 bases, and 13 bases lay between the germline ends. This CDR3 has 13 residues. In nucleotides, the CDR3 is TGTGCCACCAGAAAACAGGGGGGGGAGACCCAGTACTTC. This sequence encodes CATRKQGGETQYF. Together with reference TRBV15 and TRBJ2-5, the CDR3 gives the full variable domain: DAMVIQNPRYQVTQFGKPVTLSCSQTLNHNVMYWYQQKSSQAPKLLFHYYDKDFNNEADTPDNFQSRRPNTSFCFLDIRSPGLGDTAMYLCATRKQGGETQYFGPGTRLLVL.

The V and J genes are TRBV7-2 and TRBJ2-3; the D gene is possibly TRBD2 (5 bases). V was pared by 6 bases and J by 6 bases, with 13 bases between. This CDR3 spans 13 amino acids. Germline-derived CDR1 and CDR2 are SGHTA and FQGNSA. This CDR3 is CASSRGGPDTQYF. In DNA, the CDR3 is TGTGCCAGCAGTCGAGGCGGGCCCGATACGCAGTATTTT. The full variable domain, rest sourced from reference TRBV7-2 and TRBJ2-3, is GAGVSQSPSNKVTEKGKDVELRCDPISGHTALYWYRQSLGQGLEFLIYFQGNSAPDKSGLPSDRFSAERTGGSVSTLTIQRTQQEDSAVYLCASSRGGPDTQYFGPGTRLTVL.

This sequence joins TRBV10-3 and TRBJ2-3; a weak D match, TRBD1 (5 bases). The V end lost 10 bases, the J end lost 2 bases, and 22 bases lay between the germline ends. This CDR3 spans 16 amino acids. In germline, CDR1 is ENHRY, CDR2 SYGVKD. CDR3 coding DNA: TGTGCCACCATCCCGACTGGGGCCTATATCACAGATACGCAGTATTTT. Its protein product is CATIPTGAYITDTQYF.

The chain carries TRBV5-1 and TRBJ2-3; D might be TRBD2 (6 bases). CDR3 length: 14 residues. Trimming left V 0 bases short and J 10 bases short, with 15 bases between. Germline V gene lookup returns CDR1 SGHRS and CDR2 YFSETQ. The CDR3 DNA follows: TGCGCCAGCAGCTTGGTAGAGCGACTAGGAGCGCAGTATTTT. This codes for CASSLVERLGAQYF.